One sample yielded the 28 T cell receptor beta chains listed below, sequenced in a study of control samples from healthy donors and cancer patients. The assay was immunoSEQ multiplex PCR, and TCRdb's table has in-frame clones only and misses some. The table records about 150,000 clones, 90% to 95% of them present only once. The specimen sequenced was blood. The source of these receptors is a young man in good health.

The chain carries TRBV19 and TRBJ2-7; TRBD1 matches 10 bases. The CDR3 covers 15 residues. The germline gives CDR1 LNHDA, CDR2 SQIVND (reference sequence). V lost 3 bases and J lost 3; bases outside the gene matches: 5. CDR3 bases: TGTGCCAGTAGTATTGACGGACAGGGGGTCTACGAGCAGTACTTC. It is translated as CASSIDGQGVYEQYF.

The chain has TRBV13 and TRBJ1-1; the D gene is possibly TRBD1 (5 bases). Trimming removed 4 bases from V and 4 bases from J, with 22 bases in between. This CDR3 comprises 17 residues. Per the germline V gene, CDR1 is PRHDT and CDR2 is FYEKMQ (reference sequence). The CDR3 nucleotides are TGTGCCAGCAGCTCCTCCGGGGAGGGGCGTGATGTCACTGAAGCTTTCTTT. This translates into CASSSSGEGRDVTEAFF.

The chain has TRBV9 and TRBJ2-1; D uncertain. This CDR3 contains 15 residues. The germline V gene encodes CDR1 SGDLS and CDR2 YYNGEE. Trimming took off 2 bases at V and 0 bases at J, with 9 bases between the two ends. CDR3 region: CASSVDGPSYNEQFF. The CDR3 DNA is TGTGCCAGCAGCGTGGACGGACCCTCCTACAATGAGCAGTTCTTC.

This clone has only one observation. This chain uses TRBV27 with TRBJ2-7; 9 bases match TRBD1. V shed 4 bases and J 3 bases; nucleotides not matched to a gene: 7. Germline CDR1 reads MNHEY; CDR2 reads SMNVEV (reference sequence). The CDR3 covers 15 residues. CDR3 sequence reads: CASSSTGGFSYEQYF. The CDR3, as DNA: TGTGCCAGCAGTTCCACAGGGGGCTTTAGCTACGAGCAGTACTTC.

V is TRBV5-4 and J is TRBJ2-3; the D gene is possibly TRBD2 (5 bases). V lost 5 bases, J lost 6 bases, and 13 bases lay in between. The CDR3 length is 13 residues. CDR1 and CDR2 (germline): SGHNT, YYREEE (reference sequence). CDR3 in DNA: TGTGCCAGCAGGAGGGCCAAGGGCGATACGCAGTATTTT. Protein: CASRRAKGDTQYF.

The chain links TRBV18 to TRBJ2-1; D is uncertain. The V gene's germline CDR1 is KGHSH and CDR2 LQKENI. V gave up 3 bases and J gave up 0 bases, with 12 bases separating them. The CDR3 sequence is 16 residues long. The CDR3 reads CASSPRPASSYNEQFF. In nucleotides, the CDR3 is TGTGCCAGCTCACCTCGTCCGGCGAGCTCCTACAATGAGCAGTTCTTC.

V and J are TRBV6-2 or TRBV6-3 and TRBJ1-5, with D uncertain. The length of the CDR3 is 13 residues. CDR1 and CDR2 from the germline V gene are MNHEY and SVGEGT. The V and J ends lost 4 bases and 4 bases respectively, with 8 bases between them. The CDR3, as DNA: TGTGCCAGCAGTTTATCGCCTAATCAGCCCCAGCATTTT. As protein: CASSLSPNQPQHF.

The sample holds one count of this clone. J is TRBJ2-5 and V is TRBV6-2 or TRBV6-3, with D perhaps matching TRBD1 (5 bases). Trimming cost V 5 bases and J 5 bases, with 21 bases left between them. Germline V gene lookup returns CDR1 MNHEY and CDR2 SVGEGT. The CDR3 covers 16 residues. The CDR3 DNA follows: TGTGCCAGCAGTCCCCCCCGCGGCAGGGCAGGGGAGACCCAGTACTTC. Translating it yields CASSPPRGRAGETQYF.

V gene TRBV6-2 or TRBV6-3 combines with J gene TRBJ2-1; D gene ambiguous. There are 13 residues in the CDR3. V lost 0 bases, J lost 7 bases, and 7 bases lay in between. Germline V CDR1 and CDR2: MNHEY, SVGEGT. The CDR3 region is CASSYSRLNEQFF. In DNA, the CDR3 is TGTGCCAGCAGTTACTCGCGCCTTAATGAGCAGTTCTTC.

The chain uses TRBV6-5 and TRBJ2-1, with D possibly being TRBD1 or TRBD2 (7 bases each). Trimming took 6 bases from V and 0 from J, leaving 12 bases between them. The CDR3 runs 15 residues. Germline loops: CDR1 MNHEY, CDR2 SVGAGI. The CDR3 region has the DNA TGTGCCAGCAGCAGCGGGACAGCCTCCTACAATGAGCAGTTCTTC. This translates into CASSSGTASYNEQFF.

This clone was seen just once. The chain combines TRBV19 with TRBJ2-7, with a tentative D call TRBD2 (7 bases). V was trimmed by 10 bases and J by 2 bases, leaving 18 bases between them. This CDR3 has 14 amino acids. Looked up from germline, CDR1 is LNHDA and CDR2 is SQIVND (reference sequence). The CDR3 DNA is TGTGCCACCGCACGGGGGGCGCAGACCTACGAGCAGTACTTC. Its translation: CATARGAQTYEQYF.

The rearrangement joins TRBV19 to TRBJ1-2, with TRBD1 as a possible D gene (5 bases). Trimming took 5 bases from V and 7 from J, leaving 14 bases between them. The CDR3 consists of 13 residues. Per germline, CDR1 LNHDA and CDR2 SQIVND (reference sequence). CDR3 residues: CASSYTGQGGYTF. In DNA, the CDR3 is TGTGCCAGTAGTTATACGGGGCAGGGTGGCTACACCTTC.

J is TRBJ1-2 and V is TRBV5-6; tentatively, D is TRBD1 (6 bases). V was cut by 4 bases and J by 8 bases, with 15 bases left in between. The CDR3 extends over 13 amino acids. In germline, CDR1 is SGHDT, CDR2 YYEEEE. CDR3 region: CASSLNRVAGYTF. CDR3 coding DNA: TGTGCCAGCAGCCTAAACAGGGTTGCCGGCTACACCTTC.

This sequence joins TRBV28 and TRBJ1-5; no clear D gene. CDR1 is MDHEN and CDR2 is SYDVKM in the germline V gene. V dropped 9 bases and J dropped 6 bases, with 12 bases sitting between them. This CDR3 region has 12 residues. The CDR3 loop is CASPPRGQPQHF. The CDR3 DNA follows: TGTGCCAGTCCCCCCCGGGGTCAGCCCCAGCATTTT.

In nucleotides, the CDR3 is TGTGCCAGCAGCTTAGTGTCGCTAGCGGGAAACAATGAGCAGTTCTTC. This translates into CASSLVSLAGNNEQFF. This chain uses TRBV7-2 with TRBJ2-1, with 9 bases lining up with TRBD2. Germline V gene lookup returns CDR1 SGHTA and CDR2 FQGNSA. V lost 1 base and J lost 5; bases outside the gene matches: 6. CDR3 size: 16 residues.

The chain employs TRBV11-2 and TRBJ1-1, with 7 nucleotides matching TRBD1. V lost 5 bases and J lost 12; bases outside the gene matches: 9. This CDR3 has 12 amino acids. Germline CDR1 SGHAT, CDR2 FQNNGV. The DNA of the CDR3 is TGTGCCAGCAGCGCAGCTGGGACAGTAACTTTCTTT. Amino acid sequence: CASSAAGTVTFF.

The chain joins TRBV25-1 to TRBJ1-3; D is unresolved. The CDR3 consists of 16 residues. V was trimmed by 1 base and J by 0 bases, leaving 10 bases between them. The germline V gene encodes CDR1 MGHDK and CDR2 SYGVNS. CDR3: CASSEFTHPSGNTIYF. The CDR3 nucleotides are TGTGCCAGCAGTGAATTCACCCATCCCTCTGGAAACACCATATATTTT.

In this sample, this clone turned up once. The chain recombines TRBV28 with TRBJ1-2, with D unclear. Germline assignment: CDR1 MDHEN and CDR2 SYDVKM. Trimming removed 8 bases from V and 2 bases from J, with 18 bases in between. CDR3 length: 15 amino acids. DNA for the CDR3: TGTGCCAGCTTTAGGGCCGGATTCCTAAACTATGGCTACACCTTC. Protein sequence: CASFRAGFLNYGYTF.

This clone was observed a few times. This rearrangement joins TRBV6-4 to TRBJ2-1; D might be TRBD1 (5 bases). V was shortened by 4 bases and J by 7 bases, with 14 bases between the two germline ends. Looked up from germline, CDR1 is MRHNA and CDR2 is SNTAGT. This CDR3 spans 14 amino acids. Here the CDR3 reads CASSAGPGANEQFF. For the CDR3, the DNA is TGTGCCAGCAGTGCCGGCCCTGGGGCTAATGAGCAGTTCTTC.

The chain recombines TRBV5-4 with TRBJ1-1; 8 bases line up with TRBD1. The CDR3 contains 15 residues. The V gene's germline CDR1 is SGHNT and CDR2 YYREEE (reference sequence). V trimming: 1 base; J trimming: 4 bases; junction bases outside the gene matches: 6. CDR3 sequence: CASSLSQGAFTEAFF. The CDR3 DNA sequence: TGTGCCAGCAGCTTGTCGCAGGGGGCTTTCACTGAAGCTTTCTTT.

The gene calls are TRBV9 and TRBJ1-1; TRBD1 might be the D (5 bases). CDR3 length: 17 amino acids. Looked up from germline, CDR1 is SGDLS and CDR2 is YYNGEE. Deletions cut 0 bases from V and 4 bases from J, with 19 bases between. The CDR3 is CASSVEVRSGPGTEAFF. The CDR3 DNA is TGTGCCAGCAGCGTAGAGGTACGATCGGGGCCGGGCACTGAAGCTTTCTTT.

The chain has TRBV28 and TRBJ2-3; 7 nucleotides line up with TRBD2. Germline V gives CDR1 MDHEN, CDR2 SYDVKM. Trimming cost V 2 bases and J 3 bases; bases outside gene matches: 11. The CDR3 spans 17 residues. CDR3 in amino acids: CASSLVAGRAGTDTQYF. For the CDR3, the DNA is TGTGCCAGCAGTTTAGTTGCAGGGAGAGCGGGGACAGATACGCAGTATTTT.

The gene calls are TRBV24-1 and TRBJ1-5; weak D call: TRBD1 (5 bases). V was shortened by 1 base and J by 1 base, with 10 bases between the two germline ends. The CDR3 runs 16 residues. CDR1 is KGHDR, CDR2 SFDVKD, per germline. CDR3 sequence reads: CATSDFAGLSNQPQHF. As DNA, the CDR3 is TGTGCCACCAGTGATTTCGCAGGGCTAAGCAATCAGCCCCAGCATTTT.

The V call is TRBV5-6, the J call TRBJ1-6; maybe TRBD1 (5 bases). The CDR3 is 16 amino acids. The germline V and J ends were trimmed by 4 bases and 7 bases, with 18 bases remaining between them. The germline CDR1 and CDR2 sequences are SGHDT and YYEEEE. CDR3 DNA sequence: TGTGCCAGCAGCCTAGGGACCTCCGTGGGCAATTCACCCCTCCACTTT. This encodes CASSLGTSVGNSPLHF.

V and J are TRBV30 and TRBJ2-2, with TRBD2 matching over 11 bases. V lost 2 bases to trimming and J lost 7 bases; unmatched junction nucleotides: 12. CDR1 GTSNPN and CDR2 SVGIG come from the germline V gene (reference sequence). The CDR3 loop spans 17 amino acids. CDR3 in DNA: TGTGCCTGGAGTTCCGAATCCGGGACTAGCGGTAACGGGGAGCTGTTTTTT. This gives the protein CAWSSESGTSGNGELFF.

This clone was recorded only once. This chain connects TRBV11-2 to TRBJ2-5; 10 bases line up with TRBD2. The V gene end was trimmed by 5 bases and the J gene end by 1 base; junction bases not matched to a gene: 7. Germline-derived CDR1 and CDR2 are SGHAT and FQNNGV. CDR3 length: 16 amino acids. CDR3 residues: CASSPGLAVFQETQYF. DNA for the CDR3: TGTGCCAGCAGCCCAGGACTAGCGGTATTCCAAGAGACCCAGTACTTC.

The table lists this clone with a few counts. This sequence joins TRBV6-6 and TRBJ1-3, with no clear D. Trimming cost V 5 bases and J 1 base, with 21 bases left between them. There are 18 residues in the CDR3. Germline V gives CDR1 MNHNY, CDR2 SVGAGI (reference sequence). Here the CDR3 DNA reads TGTGCCAGCAGTCGCCGGGCCTCCCTACGCTGGTCTGGAAACACCATATATTTT. Residues: CASSRRASLRWSGNTIYF.

V is TRBV13 and J is TRBJ1-4, with D perhaps TRBD1 (5 bases). Germline V gene lookup returns CDR1 PRHDT and CDR2 FYEKMQ (reference sequence). V dropped 5 bases and J dropped 10 bases, with 20 bases sitting between them. CDR3 length equals 15 residues. The CDR3 DNA is TGTGCCAGCAGCGCATCGTGGGGGTGGGATGGAAAACTGTTTTTT. Encoded protein: CASSASWGWDGKLFF.